This T cell receptor beta chain was found in a study of blood T cell repertoires in COVID-19. The overall study: Samples of COVID-19 (acute and convalescent) were obtained from the United States, Italy and Spain. PBMCs, B-cell-depleted T cells, or T cells provided the cDNA or gDNA that made up the material.

Seattle's enrolled individuals joined amid active infection and were then monitored longitudinally. The CDR3 totals 12 residues. Germline CDR1 reads MNHEY; CDR2 reads SVGAGI. The V and J ends lost 5 bases and 2 bases respectively, with 6 bases between them. In the original processing: Amplifying reference gene primers gave estimates of nucleated cell counts. Using immunoSEQ multiplex PCR, the repertoire was profiled, and TCRdb retains in-frame clones only, with some absent. Clone size and the V and J calls come from that table; the DNA yielded D and trimming. This sample has 70,000 to 95,000 clones, with 89% found just once.

This clonotype was sampled from a man aged 45-60 years with COVID-19, enrolled during active disease. The chain combines TRBV6-5 with TRBJ1-2, with D uncertain. Material: peripheral blood. The CDR3 DNA reads TGTGCCAGCAGTCGAGTGAACTATGGCTACACCTTC. It translates to CASSRVNYGYTF.